The rows below give T cell receptor beta chains drawn from one sample of a study of blood T cells in healthy people across ages. Via MiXCR, TCRdb re-called the 5' RACE reads, giving one row per CDR3 protein. In the table there are around 990,000 distinct CDR3 sequences, approximately 26% of which are singletons. These records were also assigned to another study, of T cells of mothers and their children.

Input material: blood. The receptors originated from a girl aged 2 to 9 in good health. The CDR3 runs from the conserved cysteine through the conserved F or W. A D gene is named only where the DNA matches it firmly. Size tells how often a clone was seen (once, few, many) or the class of an expanded clone, and some rows leave it out.

CDR3aa,CDR3nt,v_gene,abundance,j_gene,d_gene
CASSLLKTDLYEQYF,TGCGCCAGCAGCCTCTTAAAGACAGATCTCTACGAGCAGTACTTC,TRBV4-1,-,TRBJ2-7,-
CASSYAAGAENIQYF,TGTGCCAGCAGCTACGCCGCGGGGGCCGAAAACATTCAGTACTTC,TRBV7-9,few,TRBJ2-4,-
CASSEYEGLYEQYF,TGTGCCAGCAGTGAATACGAAGGACTCTACGAGCAGTACTTC,TRBV25-1,-,TRBJ2-7,-
CASNDVVGSYNEQFF,TGTGCCAGCAATGACGTAGTAGGTTCATACAATGAGCAGTTCTTC,TRBV11-2,-,TRBJ2-1,-
CASSLLPGESEEKLFF,TGTGCCAGCAGCTTACTTCCGGGAGAATCGGAGGAAAAACTGTTTTTT,TRBV7-2,-,TRBJ1-4,-
CASSPNISRVPYGYTF,TGTGCCAGCTCACCCAATATTTCACGGGTCCCCTATGGCTACACCTTC,TRBV18,few,TRBJ1-2,-
CASSLSQDSGELFF,TGCGCCAGCAGCTTGTCCCAGGACTCCGGGGAGCTGTTTTTT,TRBV5-1,-,TRBJ2-2,-
CASSRLRGRTGPNEAFF,TGTGCCAGCAGTCGCCTACGGGGGAGGACAGGACCTAATGAAGCTTTCTTT,TRBV6-1,-,TRBJ1-1,TRBD1
CASSDSGLSTDTQYF,TGTGCCAGCAGCGACAGCGGACTCAGCACAGATACGCAGTATTTT,TRBV27,once,TRBJ2-3,-
CASSLTRDRGRNSYNSLLHF,TGTGCCAGCAGCTTAACCCGGGACAGGGGGCGTAATTCCTATAATTCACTCCTCCACTTT,TRBV11-2,-,TRBJ1-6,TRBD1
CASSVEGLAGFTDTQYF,TGTGCCAGCAGCGTAGAGGGACTAGCGGGGTTTACAGATACGCAGTATTTT,TRBV9,few,TRBJ2-3,TRBD2
CASSRGGAADTQYF,TGTGCCAGCAGCCGCGGGGGGGCCGCAGATACGCAGTATTTT,TRBV12-3/TRBV12-4,-,TRBJ2-3,TRBD2
CASSPQEYYEQYF,TGTGCCAGCTCACCGCAGGAATACTACGAGCAGTACTTC,TRBV18,-,TRBJ2-7,-
CSAGWDEKLFF,TGCAGTGCCGGTTGGGATGAAAAACTGTTTTTT,TRBV20-1,-,TRBJ1-4,-
CASQPGGPRNTEAFF,TGTGCCAGCCAACCCGGGGGGCCGCGGAACACTGAAGCTTTCTTT,TRBV7-2,few,TRBJ1-1,-
CATTRGQVRGNEQFF,TGTGCCACCACAAGAGGACAGGTTAGGGGCAATGAGCAGTTCTTC,TRBV15,-,TRBJ2-1,TRBD1
CASSAGPNRQETQYF,TGTGCCAGCAGCGCCGGCCCCAACAGACAAGAGACCCAGTACTTC,TRBV7-6,-,TRBJ2-5,-